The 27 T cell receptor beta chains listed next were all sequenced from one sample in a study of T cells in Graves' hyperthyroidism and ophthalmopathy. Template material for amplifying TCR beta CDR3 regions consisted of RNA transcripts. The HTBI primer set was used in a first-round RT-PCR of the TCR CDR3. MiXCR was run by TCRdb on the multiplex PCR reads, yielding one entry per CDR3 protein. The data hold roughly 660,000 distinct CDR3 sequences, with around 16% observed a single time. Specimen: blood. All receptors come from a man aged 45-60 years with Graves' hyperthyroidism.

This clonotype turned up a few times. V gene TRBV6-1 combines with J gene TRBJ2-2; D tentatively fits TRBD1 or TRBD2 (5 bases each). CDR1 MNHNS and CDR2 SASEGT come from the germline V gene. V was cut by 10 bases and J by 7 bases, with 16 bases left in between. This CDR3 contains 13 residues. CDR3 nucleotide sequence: TGTGCCAACCGGGACCGAGCCGGCGGGGAGCTGTTTTTT. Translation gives CANRDRAGGELFF.

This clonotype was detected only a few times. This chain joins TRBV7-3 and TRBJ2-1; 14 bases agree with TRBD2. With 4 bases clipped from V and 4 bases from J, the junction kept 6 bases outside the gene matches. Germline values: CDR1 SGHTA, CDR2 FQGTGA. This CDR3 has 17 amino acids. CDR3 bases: TGTGCCAGCAGCTACCGGACTAGCGGGGGGATTTACAATGAGCAGTTCTTC. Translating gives CASSYRTSGGIYNEQFF.

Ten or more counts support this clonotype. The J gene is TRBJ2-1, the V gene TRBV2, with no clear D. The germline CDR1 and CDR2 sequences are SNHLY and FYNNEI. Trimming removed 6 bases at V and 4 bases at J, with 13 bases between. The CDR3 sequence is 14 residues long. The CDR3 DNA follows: TGTGCCAGCAGCGTGCTCAACGGATACAATGAGCAGTTCTTC. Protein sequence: CASSVLNGYNEQFF.

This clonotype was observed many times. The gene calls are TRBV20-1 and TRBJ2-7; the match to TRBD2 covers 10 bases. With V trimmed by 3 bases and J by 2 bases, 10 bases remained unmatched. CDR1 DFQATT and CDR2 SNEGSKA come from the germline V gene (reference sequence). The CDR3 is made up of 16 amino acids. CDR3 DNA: TGCAGTGCTAGGCCCCCATCTAGCGGGAGACCCTACGAGCAGTACTTC. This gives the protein CSARPPSSGRPYEQYF.

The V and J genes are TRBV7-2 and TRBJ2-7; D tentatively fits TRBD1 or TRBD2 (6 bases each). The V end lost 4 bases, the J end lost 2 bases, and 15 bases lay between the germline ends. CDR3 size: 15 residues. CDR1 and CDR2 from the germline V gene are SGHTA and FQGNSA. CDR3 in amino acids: CASSSRWGAAYEQYF. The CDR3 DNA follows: TGTGCCAGCAGCTCCCGATGGGGGGCGGCCTACGAGCAGTACTTC.

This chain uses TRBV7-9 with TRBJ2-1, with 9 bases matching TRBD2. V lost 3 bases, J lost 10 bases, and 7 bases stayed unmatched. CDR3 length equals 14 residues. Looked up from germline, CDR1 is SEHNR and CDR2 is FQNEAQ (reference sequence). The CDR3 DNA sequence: TGTGCCAGCAGCTTCTCTAGCGGGACGGGGGAGCAGTTCTTC. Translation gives CASSFSSGTGEQFF.

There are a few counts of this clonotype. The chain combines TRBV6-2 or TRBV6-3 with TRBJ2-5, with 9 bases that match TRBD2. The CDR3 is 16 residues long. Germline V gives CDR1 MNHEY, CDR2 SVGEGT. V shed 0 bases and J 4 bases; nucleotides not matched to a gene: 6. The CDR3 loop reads CASSYSRREGTETQYF. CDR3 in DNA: TGTGCCAGCAGTTACTCGAGGCGGGAGGGCACAGAGACCCAGTACTTC.

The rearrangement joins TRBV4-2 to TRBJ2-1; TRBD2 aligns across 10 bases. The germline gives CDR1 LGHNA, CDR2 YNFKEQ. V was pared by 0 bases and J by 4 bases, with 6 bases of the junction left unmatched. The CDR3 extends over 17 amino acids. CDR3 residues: CASSQDRASGRYNEQFF. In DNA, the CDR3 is TGTGCCAGCAGCCAAGATCGGGCTAGCGGGAGATACAATGAGCAGTTCTTC.

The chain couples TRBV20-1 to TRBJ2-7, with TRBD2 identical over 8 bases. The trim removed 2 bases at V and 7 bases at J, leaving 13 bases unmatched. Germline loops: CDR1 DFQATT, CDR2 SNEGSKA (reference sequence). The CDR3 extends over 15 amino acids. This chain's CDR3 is CSARRTTSGAREQYF. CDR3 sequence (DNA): TGCAGTGCTAGAAGGACTACTAGCGGAGCTAGGGAGCAGTACTTC.

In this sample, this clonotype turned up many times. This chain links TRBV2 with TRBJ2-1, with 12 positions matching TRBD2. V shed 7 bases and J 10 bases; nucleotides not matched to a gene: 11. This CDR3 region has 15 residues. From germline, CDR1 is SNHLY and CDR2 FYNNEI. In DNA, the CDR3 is TGTGCCAGCACTTATCTAGCGGGAGGGTCCCACGAGCAGTTCTTC. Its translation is CASTYLAGGSHEQFF.

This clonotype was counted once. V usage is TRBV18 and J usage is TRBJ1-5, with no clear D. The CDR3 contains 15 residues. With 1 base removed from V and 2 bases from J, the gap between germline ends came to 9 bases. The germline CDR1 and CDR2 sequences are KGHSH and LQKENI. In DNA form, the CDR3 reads TGTGCCAGCTCACCACGATCCCACCGCAATCAGCCCCAGCATTTT. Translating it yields CASSPRSHRNQPQHF.

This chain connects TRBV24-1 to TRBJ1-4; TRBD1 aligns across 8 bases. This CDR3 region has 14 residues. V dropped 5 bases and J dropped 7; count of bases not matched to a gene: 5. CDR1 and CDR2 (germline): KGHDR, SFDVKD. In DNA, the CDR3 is TGTGCCACCAGTGCGTCAGGGGGCGGTGAAAAACTGTTTTTT. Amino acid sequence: CATSASGGGEKLFF.

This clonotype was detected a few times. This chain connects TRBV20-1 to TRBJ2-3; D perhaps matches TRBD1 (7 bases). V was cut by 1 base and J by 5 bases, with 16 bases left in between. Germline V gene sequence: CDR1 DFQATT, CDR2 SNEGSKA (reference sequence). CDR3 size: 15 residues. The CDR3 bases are TGCAGTGCTAGAGGAACGGGGCAGGGGGGAGATACGCAGTATTTT. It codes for CSARGTGQGGDTQYF.

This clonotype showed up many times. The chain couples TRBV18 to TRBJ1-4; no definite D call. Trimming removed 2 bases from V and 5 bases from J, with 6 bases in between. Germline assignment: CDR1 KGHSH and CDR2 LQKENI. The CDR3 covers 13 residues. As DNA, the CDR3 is TGTGCCAGCTCACCAGGGTCCAATGAAAAACTGTTTTTT. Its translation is CASSPGSNEKLFF.

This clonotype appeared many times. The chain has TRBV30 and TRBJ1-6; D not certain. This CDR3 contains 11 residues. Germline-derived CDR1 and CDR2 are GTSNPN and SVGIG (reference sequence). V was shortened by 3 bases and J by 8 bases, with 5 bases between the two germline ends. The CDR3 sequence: CAWRNHSPLHF. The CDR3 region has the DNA TGTGCCTGGAGGAACCATTCACCCCTCCACTTT.

CDR3 bases: TGCAGTGCTAGAGATAGGGAATACGAGCAGTACTTC. It encodes CSARDREYEQYF. The chain employs TRBV20-1 and TRBJ2-7; D unclear. The ends were cut back, 0 bases at V and 4 bases at J, with 7 bases in the middle. The germline V gene has CDR1 DFQATT and CDR2 SNEGSKA (reference sequence). The CDR3 is 12 residues long.

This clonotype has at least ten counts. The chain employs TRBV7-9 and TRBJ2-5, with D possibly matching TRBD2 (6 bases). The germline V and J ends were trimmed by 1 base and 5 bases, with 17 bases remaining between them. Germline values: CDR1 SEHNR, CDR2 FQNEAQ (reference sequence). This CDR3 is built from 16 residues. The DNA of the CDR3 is TGTGCCAGCAGCTTAGAGTCCGCGGAGGGTTGGGAGACCCAGTACTTC. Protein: CASSLESAEGWETQYF.

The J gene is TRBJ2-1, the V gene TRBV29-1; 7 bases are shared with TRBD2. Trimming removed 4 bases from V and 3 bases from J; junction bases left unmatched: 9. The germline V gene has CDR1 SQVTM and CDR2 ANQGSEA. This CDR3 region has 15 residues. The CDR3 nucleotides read TGCAGCGTTGTAGACACTCGGGACTACTACAATGAGCAGTTCTTC. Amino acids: CSVVDTRDYYNEQFF.

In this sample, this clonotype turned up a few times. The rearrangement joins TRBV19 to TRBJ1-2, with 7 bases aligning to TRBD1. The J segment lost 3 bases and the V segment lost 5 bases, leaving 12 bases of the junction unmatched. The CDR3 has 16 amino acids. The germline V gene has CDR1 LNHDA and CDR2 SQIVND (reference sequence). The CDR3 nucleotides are TGTGCCAGTAGTGTAACCGGGACAGAATCATACTATGGCTACACCTTC. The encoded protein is CASSVTGTESYYGYTF.

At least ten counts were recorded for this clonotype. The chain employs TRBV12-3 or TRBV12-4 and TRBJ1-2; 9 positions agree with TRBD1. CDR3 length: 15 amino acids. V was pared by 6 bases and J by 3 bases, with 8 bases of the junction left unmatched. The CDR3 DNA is TGTGCCAGCAGACGAGATACAGGGGGCCACTATGGCTACACCTTC. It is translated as CASRRDTGGHYGYTF.

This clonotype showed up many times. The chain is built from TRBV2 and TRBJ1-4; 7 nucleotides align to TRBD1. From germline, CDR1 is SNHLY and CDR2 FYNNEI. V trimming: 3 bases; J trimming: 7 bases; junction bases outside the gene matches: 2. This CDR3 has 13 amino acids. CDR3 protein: CASSEAGGEKLFF. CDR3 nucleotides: TGTGCCAGCAGTGAGGCAGGGGGTGAAAAACTGTTTTTT.

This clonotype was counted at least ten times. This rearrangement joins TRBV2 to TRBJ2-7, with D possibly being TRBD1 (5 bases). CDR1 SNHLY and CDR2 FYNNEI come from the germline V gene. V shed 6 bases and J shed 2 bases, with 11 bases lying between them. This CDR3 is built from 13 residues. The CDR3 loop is CASRADRTYEQYF. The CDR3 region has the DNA TGTGCCAGCAGGGCAGACAGAACCTACGAGCAGTACTTC.

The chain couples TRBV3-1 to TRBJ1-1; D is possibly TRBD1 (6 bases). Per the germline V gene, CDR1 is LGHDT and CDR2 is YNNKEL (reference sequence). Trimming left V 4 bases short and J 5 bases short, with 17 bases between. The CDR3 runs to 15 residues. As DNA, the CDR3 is TGTGCCAGCAGCCTCGCCCCCGGGGGCCTTACTGAAGCTTTCTTT. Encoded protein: CASSLAPGGLTEAFF. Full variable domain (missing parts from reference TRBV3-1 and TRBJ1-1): DTAVSQTPKYLVTQMGNDKSIKCEQNLGHDTMYWYKQDSKKFLKIMFSYNNKELIINETVPNRFSPKSPDKAHLNLHINSLELGDSAVYFCASSLAPGGLTEAFFGQGTRLTVV.

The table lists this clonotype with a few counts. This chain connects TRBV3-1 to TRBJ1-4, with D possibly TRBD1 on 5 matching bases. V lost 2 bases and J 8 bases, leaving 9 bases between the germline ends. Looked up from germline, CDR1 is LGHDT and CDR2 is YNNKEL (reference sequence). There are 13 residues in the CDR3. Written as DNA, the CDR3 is TGTGCCAGCAGCCAACCCGGGACCGAAAAACTGTTTTTT. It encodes CASSQPGTEKLFF.

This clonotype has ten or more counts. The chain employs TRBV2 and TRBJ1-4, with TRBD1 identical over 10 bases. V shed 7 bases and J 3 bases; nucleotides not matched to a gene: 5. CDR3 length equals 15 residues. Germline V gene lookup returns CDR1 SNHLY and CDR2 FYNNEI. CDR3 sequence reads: CASTKDRGANEKLFF. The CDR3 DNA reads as TGTGCCAGCACCAAGGACAGGGGGGCTAATGAAAAACTGTTTTTT.

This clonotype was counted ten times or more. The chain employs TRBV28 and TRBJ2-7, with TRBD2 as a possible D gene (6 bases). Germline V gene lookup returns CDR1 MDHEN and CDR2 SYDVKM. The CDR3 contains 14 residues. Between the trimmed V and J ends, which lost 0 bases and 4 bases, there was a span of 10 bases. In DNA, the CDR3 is TGTGCCAGCAGTTTATGGGGTAGCGGATACGAGCAGTACTTC. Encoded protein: CASSLWGSGYEQYF.

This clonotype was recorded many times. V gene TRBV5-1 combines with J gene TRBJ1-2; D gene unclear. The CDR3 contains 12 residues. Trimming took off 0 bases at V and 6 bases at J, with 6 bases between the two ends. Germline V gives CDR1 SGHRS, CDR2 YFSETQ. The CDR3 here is CASSLGGHGYTF. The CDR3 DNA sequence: TGCGCCAGCAGCTTGGGAGGGCATGGCTACACCTTC.